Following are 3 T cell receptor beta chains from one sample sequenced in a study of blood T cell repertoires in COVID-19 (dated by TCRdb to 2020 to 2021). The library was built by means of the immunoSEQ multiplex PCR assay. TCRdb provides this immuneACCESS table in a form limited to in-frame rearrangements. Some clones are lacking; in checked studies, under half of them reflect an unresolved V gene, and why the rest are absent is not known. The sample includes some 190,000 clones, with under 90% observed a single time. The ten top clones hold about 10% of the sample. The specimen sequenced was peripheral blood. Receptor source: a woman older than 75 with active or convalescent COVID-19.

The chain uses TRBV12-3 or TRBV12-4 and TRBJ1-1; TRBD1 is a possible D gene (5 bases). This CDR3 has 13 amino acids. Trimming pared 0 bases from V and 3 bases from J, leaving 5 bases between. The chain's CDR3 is CASSLAGDTEAFF. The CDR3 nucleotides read TGTGCCAGCAGTTTAGCAGGGGACACTGAAGCTTTCTTT.

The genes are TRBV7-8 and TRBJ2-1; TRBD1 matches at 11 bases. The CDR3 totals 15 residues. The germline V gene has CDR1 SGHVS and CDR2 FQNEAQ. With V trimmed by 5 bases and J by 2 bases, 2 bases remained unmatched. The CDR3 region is CASSGGQGAYNEQFF. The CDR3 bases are TGTGCCAGCAGCGGGGGACAGGGGGCCTACAATGAGCAGTTCTTC.

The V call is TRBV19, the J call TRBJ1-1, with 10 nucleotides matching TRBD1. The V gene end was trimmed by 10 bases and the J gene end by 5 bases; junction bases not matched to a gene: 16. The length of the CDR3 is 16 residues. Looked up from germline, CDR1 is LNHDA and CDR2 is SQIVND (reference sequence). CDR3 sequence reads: CAIKDRGRSGRTEAFF. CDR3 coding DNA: TGTGCCATCAAGGACAGGGGGAGATCAGGTAGGACTGAAGCTTTCTTT.